Presented here are 25 T cell receptor beta chains from one specimen sequenced in a study (dated by TCRdb to the mid-2010s). The method was RT-PCR. TCRdb records Illumina MiSeq as the sequencer. TCRdb applied fastp at Q25 and MiXCR to the public reads, then kept only in-frame beta chains. CDR3 protein sequences are deduplicated, and each keeps its most common genes and DNA. Across this sample there are approximately 720,000 distinct CDR3 sequences, with more than 13% seen only once. In total, the top ten clones hold 3.6% of the sample. Sequencing was performed on memory CD4+ T cells from blood. These TCRs come from a female donor in good health, serving as a healthy control.

There are a few counts of this clonotype. The gene calls are TRBV7-9 and TRBJ2-7; tentatively, D is TRBD1 (6 bases). The CDR3 is 15 residues long. Trimming stripped 4 bases from V and 3 bases from J, with 16 bases between. Germline V lookup: CDR1 SEHNR, CDR2 FQNEAQ (reference sequence). CDR3 coding DNA: TGTGCCAGCAGCTCCCGGGACACTAGAAACTACGAGCAGTACTTC. This translates into CASSSRDTRNYEQYF. Full variable domain (rest looked up from reference TRBV7-9 and TRBJ2-7): DTGVSQNPRHKITKRGQNVTFRCDPISEHNRLYWYRQTLGQGPEFLTYFQNEAQLEKSRLLSDRFSAERPKGSFSTLEIQRTEQGDSAMYLCASSSRDTRNYEQYFGPGTRLTVT.

The V gene is TRBV12-3 or TRBV12-4, the J gene TRBJ2-1; D is perhaps TRBD1 (7 bases). This CDR3 spans 13 amino acids. The V end was cut by 8 bases, the J end by 9 bases, with 17 bases between. CDR3 DNA sequence: TGTGCCAGCGGGGGGACAGAGGGGCGTGAGCAGTTCTTC. Its protein is CASGGTEGREQFF.

Only a few counts were recorded for this clonotype. This chain links TRBV28 with TRBJ2-1; TRBD2 agrees at 9 bases. The germline V gene encodes CDR1 MDHEN and CDR2 SYDVKM. CDR3 length equals 15 residues. Trimming removed 8 bases from V and 4 bases from J; junction bases left unmatched: 9. The CDR3 sequence is CASQGSGSTYNEQFF. In DNA form, the CDR3 reads TGTGCCAGCCAGGGTAGCGGGAGCACATACAATGAGCAGTTCTTC. Using reference TRBV28 and TRBJ2-1 for the parts outside the CDR3, the full variable domain is DVKVTQSSRYLVKRTGEKVFLECVQDMDHENMFWYRQDPGLGLRLIYFSYDVKMKEKGDIPEGYSVSREKKERFSLILESASTNQTSMYLCASQGSGSTYNEQFFGPGTRLTVL.

This clonotype occurred many times. The junction and the germline gene differ at one end; a read error may be behind it. The chain is built from TRBV18 and TRBJ2-1, with 7 bases matching TRBD2. The germline gives CDR1 KGHSH, CDR2 LQKENI. CDR3 length: 13 residues. The CDR3 nucleotides are TGTGCCAGCTCACCCGTCAATGATGCGGGAGCTTACTTC. It codes for CASSPVNDAGAYF.

This clonotype was counted many times. The chain employs TRBV20-1 and TRBJ1-2; a possible D gene is TRBD1 (6 bases). From germline, CDR1 is DFQATT and CDR2 SNEGSKA (reference sequence). V was shortened by 5 bases and J by 8 bases, with 12 bases between the two germline ends. The CDR3 is 11 amino acids. The DNA for the CDR3 is TGCAGTGCTCCGGGGGCCTTAGGCTACACCTTC. Translation: CSAPGALGYTF.

The chain employs TRBV6-1 and TRBJ2-7; no definite D call. This CDR3 contains 14 residues. Trimming pared 6 bases from V and 5 bases from J, leaving 17 bases between. CDR1 MNHNS and CDR2 SASEGT come from the germline V gene. DNA of the CDR3: TGTGCCAGCAGCCCTCGGGCGACGCTACACGAGCAGTACTTC. Amino acid sequence: CASSPRATLHEQYF.

The V and J genes are TRBV5-1 and TRBJ2-7, with D possibly TRBD1 on 6 matching bases. CDR1 is SGHRS and CDR2 is YFSETQ in the germline V gene. The CDR3 totals 15 residues. V was shortened by 4 bases and J by 1 base, with 15 bases between the two germline ends. CDR3 loop: CASSPDGQNSYEQYF. The CDR3 DNA reads TGCGCCAGCAGCCCCGATGGACAGAATTCCTACGAGCAGTACTTC.

This clonotype was recorded at least ten times. The chain recombines TRBV7-2 with TRBJ2-1; possible D gene TRBD1, 6 bases. CDR3 length equals 15 residues. Germline V gene lookup returns CDR1 SGHTA and CDR2 FQGNSA. Trimming took 6 bases from V and 5 from J, leaving 17 bases between them. The CDR3 loop is CASRRRAGQNNEQFF. CDR3 coding DNA: TGTGCCAGCAGGAGACGGGCTGGACAGAACAATGAGCAGTTCTTC.

This clonotype has just a few counts. The chain has TRBV20-1 and TRBJ2-3; 8 bases line up with TRBD2. V was pared by 7 bases and J by 6 bases, with 12 bases of the junction left unmatched. Germline-derived CDR1 and CDR2 are DFQATT and SNEGSKA (reference sequence). The CDR3 covers 14 residues. The CDR3 sequence: CSGVLAGGADTQYF. The DNA for the CDR3 is TGCAGTGGAGTACTCGCGGGGGGTGCGGATACGCAGTATTTT.

The table lists this clonotype with a few counts. The rearrangement uses TRBV20-1 and TRBJ1-2; possibly TRBD1 for D (5 bases). The germline V and J ends were trimmed by 6 bases and 5 bases, with 19 bases remaining between them. CDR1 is DFQATT, CDR2 SNEGSKA, per germline (reference sequence). This CDR3 region has 14 residues. In nucleotides, the CDR3 is TGCAGTGCCACGCGGGAGGGTGGGGGGTATGGCTACACCTTC. Amino acid sequence: CSATREGGGYGYTF.

This clonotype was counted many times. This CDR3 is CSVERGNQETQYF. CDR3 in DNA: TGCAGCGTTGAAAGAGGCAACCAAGAGACCCAGTACTTC. V usage is TRBV29-1 and J usage is TRBJ2-5; D is unclear. From germline, CDR1 is SQVTM and CDR2 ANQGSEA. This CDR3 comprises 13 residues. Trimming left V 2 bases short and J 0 bases short, with 7 bases between.

In this sample, this clonotype turned up a few times. The chain is built from TRBV2 and TRBJ2-7, with TRBD2 matching over 8 bases. The CDR3 is 13 amino acids. Germline CDR1 is SNHLY and CDR2 is FYNNEI. The ends lost 2 bases at V and 6 bases at J; junction bases unmatched: 3. CDR3 residues: CASSENRGGEQYF. Here the CDR3 DNA reads TGTGCCAGCAGTGAAAATCGGGGGGGCGAGCAGTACTTC.

This clonotype showed up just a few times. The J gene is TRBJ1-2, the V gene TRBV7-9; D is uncertain. CDR1 is SEHNR and CDR2 is FQNEAQ in the germline V gene (reference sequence). This CDR3 region has 13 residues. Trimming took 3 bases from V and 3 from J, leaving 8 bases between them. In nucleotides, the CDR3 is TGTGCCAGCAGCTTTGACACCCACTATGGCTACACCTTC. Its translation is CASSFDTHYGYTF.

This chain connects TRBV10-3 to TRBJ1-4; D not certain. The V gene's germline CDR1 is ENHRY and CDR2 SYGVKD. V was clipped by 4 bases and J by 8 bases, with 14 bases between them. The CDR3 totals 14 residues. CDR3 bases: TGTGCCATCAGTGGGTCGGGGATGGGAGAAAAACTGTTTTTT. Protein product: CAISGSGMGEKLFF.

V usage is TRBV7-9 and J usage is TRBJ2-3; weak D call: TRBD2 (6 bases). Germline CDR1 reads SEHNR; CDR2 reads FQNEAQ (reference sequence). CDR3 length: 16 residues. The ends were cut back, 2 bases at V and 6 bases at J, with 18 bases in the middle. The CDR3 DNA reads as TGTGCCAGCAGCTTACGGTCTAGCCTGGAGGGGGATACGCAGTATTTT. Encoded protein: CASSLRSSLEGDTQYF.

A few counts support this clonotype. The chain employs TRBV15 and TRBJ2-5, with unresolved D. The CDR3 has 14 amino acids. The germline V gene has CDR1 LNHNV and CDR2 YYDKDF (reference sequence). V lost 0 bases and J lost 7, with 12 bases in between. The CDR3 DNA reads TGTGCCACCAGCAGAGATCTCCCAGCTGGGACCCAGTACTTC. This encodes CATSRDLPAGTQYF. The variable domain in full, completed from reference TRBV15 and TRBJ2-5, reads DAMVIQNPRYQVTQFGKPVTLSCSQTLNHNVMYWYQQKSSQAPKLLFHYYDKDFNNEADTPDNFQSRRPNTSFCFLDIRSPGLGDTAMYLCATSRDLPAGTQYFGPGTRLLVL.

There are a few counts of this clonotype. The chain has TRBV20-1 and TRBJ2-7; D is unclear. CDR3 length: 14 amino acids. V was cut by 0 bases and J by 2 bases, with 11 bases left in between. From germline, CDR1 is DFQATT and CDR2 SNEGSKA (reference sequence). This chain's CDR3 is CSARDGAVTYEQYF. The CDR3 DNA reads as TGCAGTGCTAGAGATGGCGCGGTTACCTACGAGCAGTACTTC.

In its sample, this clonotype was seen many times. The CDR3 DNA sequence: TGTGCCATCAGTTCGGGACAGGGTGAAGAGACCCAGTACTTC. Translation: CAISSGQGEETQYF. This chain uses TRBV10-3 with TRBJ2-5; 9 positions agree with TRBD1. The CDR3 extends over 14 amino acids. The germline V gene has CDR1 ENHRY and CDR2 SYGVKD. V was pared by 5 bases and J by 3 bases, with 4 bases of the junction left unmatched.

The chain links TRBV6-4 to TRBJ2-1; 12 nucleotides line up with TRBD2. The germline V gene has CDR1 MRHNA and CDR2 SNTAGT. The CDR3 extends over 15 amino acids. After removal of 3 bases from V and 4 bases from J, the junction contained 1 base not matched to a gene. CDR3 in amino acids: CASSELAGGYNEQFF. CDR3 DNA: TGTGCCAGCAGTGAACTAGCGGGAGGATACAATGAGCAGTTCTTC.

This clonotype was seen a few times. This chain links TRBV7-2 with TRBJ1-4; D possibly corresponds to TRBD1 (6 bases). This CDR3 has 12 residues. Germline V gene data show CDR1 as SGHTA and CDR2 as FQGNSA. Trimming took off 5 bases at V and 13 bases at J, with 14 bases between the two ends. The DNA for the CDR3 is TGTGCCAGCAGCCCGATACAGGGCCGACTGTTTTTT. Translating it yields CASSPIQGRLFF.

Only a few counts were recorded for this clonotype. V gene TRBV12-3 or TRBV12-4 combines with J gene TRBJ2-3; 7 bases are a match to TRBD1. V dropped 4 bases and J dropped 4; count of bases not matched to a gene: 5. The CDR3 has 14 amino acids. CDR3: CASSSRDRSDTQYF. The CDR3 nucleotides are TGTGCCAGCAGTTCCCGGGACAGATCAGATACGCAGTATTTT.

This clonotype has at least ten counts. The chain joins TRBV5-1 to TRBJ1-2; D is possibly TRBD1 (6 bases). From germline, CDR1 is SGHRS and CDR2 YFSETQ. Trimming removed 5 bases from V and 1 base from J, with 12 bases in between. The CDR3 has 14 amino acids. Here the CDR3 DNA reads TGCGCCAGCAGGGGTTCGGACAGTAACTATGGCTACACCTTC. Translation: CASRGSDSNYGYTF.

This chain joins TRBV20-1 and TRBJ2-1, with D tentatively TRBD2 (5 bases). The germline V gene encodes CDR1 DFQATT and CDR2 SNEGSKA (reference sequence). This CDR3 has 12 amino acids. V lost 5 bases, J lost 8 bases, and 13 bases lay in between. CDR3 nucleotides: TGCAGTGCTGGCCGTGGGAGCGATGAGCAGTTCTTC. Amino acids: CSAGRGSDEQFF.

This chain uses TRBV7-2 with TRBJ2-1; D unclear. The CDR3 covers 17 residues. V was shortened by 8 bases and J by 1 base, with 21 bases between the two germline ends. CDR1 and CDR2 (germline): SGHTA, FQGNSA. CDR3 residues: CASAMRSAVLSYNEQFF. The DNA for the CDR3 is TGTGCCAGCGCTATGAGGTCCGCAGTCCTTTCCTACAATGAGCAGTTCTTC.

The sample holds many counts of this clonotype. J is TRBJ2-4 and V is TRBV10-3, with 9 bases lining up with TRBD2. The CDR3 sequence is 12 residues long. Trimming cost V 6 bases and J 8 bases; bases outside gene matches: 2. The germline V gene has CDR1 ENHRY and CDR2 SYGVKD. CDR3: CAIRGGGDIQYF. In nucleotides, the CDR3 is TGTGCCATCAGGGGCGGGGGGGACATTCAGTACTTC.